These 30 T cell receptor beta chains originate from one sample sequenced in a study of regulatory T cells in long-lasting Graves disease. As for time point: persistent/refractory GD, antithyroid drugs over 5 years with positive TRAb. There was RNA extracted from PBMCs, and the TCR library was made from it. Arm-PCR with iRepertoire HTBI primers amplified the CDR3 regions for these TCR beta libraries. In TCRdb, the multiplex PCR reads were re-called with MiXCR into one record per CDR3 protein. The data contain roughly 400,000 distinct CDR3 sequences, approximately 22% of them singletons. Material: peripheral blood mononuclear cells (PBMCs), obtained when the disease was refractory, from a patient treated with antithyroid drugs. These receptor sequences come from a female donor with Graves disease.

The chain combines TRBV3-1 with TRBJ2-1; D is unclear. CDR3 length equals 16 residues. Germline V gene lookup returns CDR1 LGHDT and CDR2 YNNKEL (reference sequence). Trimming took 3 bases from V and 0 from J, leaving 12 bases between them. The CDR3 nucleotides are TGTGCCAGCAGCCACTTAGACCCTAGCTCCTACAATGAGCAGTTCTTC. As protein: CASSHLDPSSYNEQFF.

This clonotype has a count of ten or more. The V and J genes are TRBV24-1 and TRBJ2-2, with no clear D. The CDR3 is 12 residues long. With 3 bases removed from V and 8 bases from J, the gap between germline ends came to 6 bases. Germline V gene lookup returns CDR1 KGHDR and CDR2 SFDVKD. The CDR3 loop reads CATSDRPGELFF. DNA for the CDR3: TGTGCCACCAGTGATCGCCCTGGGGAGCTGTTTTTT.

This clonotype was picked up a small number of times. The V and J genes are TRBV10-3 and TRBJ2-1, with 8 bases lining up with TRBD2. V lost 3 bases, J lost 5 bases, and 3 bases stayed unmatched. CDR1 is ENHRY, CDR2 SYGVKD, per germline. The CDR3 contains 14 residues. Here the CDR3 reads CAISDREGNNEQFF. CDR3 sequence (DNA): TGTGCCATCAGTGACCGGGAGGGGAACAATGAGCAGTTCTTC.

The V gene is TRBV18, the J gene TRBJ2-7; D remains ambiguous. The V end lost 5 bases, the J end lost 0 bases, and 14 bases lay between the germline ends. From germline, CDR1 is KGHSH and CDR2 LQKENI. This CDR3 is built from 15 residues. The CDR3 reads CASSADIVGSYEQYF. CDR3 DNA: TGTGCCAGCTCAGCAGACATAGTGGGCTCCTACGAGCAGTACTTC.

There are many counts of this clonotype. The chain has TRBV6-1 and TRBJ2-7; tentatively, D is TRBD1 (5 bases). From germline, CDR1 is MNHNS and CDR2 SASEGT. V was shortened by 3 bases and J by 7 bases, with 10 bases between the two germline ends. This CDR3 region has 12 residues. This chain's CDR3 is CASSDGAREQYF. CDR3 in DNA: TGTGCCAGCAGTGATGGGGCCAGAGAGCAGTACTTC.

This clonotype was seen repeatedly, ten times or more. J is TRBJ2-7 and V is TRBV20-1, with 11 bases that match TRBD2. Germline V gene data show CDR1 as DFQATT and CDR2 as SNEGSKA (reference sequence). V shed 0 bases and J 2 bases; nucleotides not matched to a gene: 6. The CDR3 has 16 amino acids. CDR3 sequence reads: CSARETSGTITYEQYF. For the CDR3, the DNA is TGCAGTGCTAGAGAGACTAGCGGGACGATAACCTACGAGCAGTACTTC.

This clonotype was picked up many times. The chain joins TRBV6-1 to TRBJ2-5; 9 nucleotides match TRBD2. Unmatched junction bases numbered 8, after V lost 8 bases and J lost 4 bases. This CDR3 region has 14 residues. Germline V lookup: CDR1 MNHNS, CDR2 SASEGT. The CDR3 region is CASRLAEVSETQYF. The CDR3 bases are TGTGCCAGCCGACTAGCGGAGGTGTCAGAGACCCAGTACTTC.

This clonotype was seen a few times. The J gene is TRBJ2-5, the V gene TRBV6-9; TRBD2 matches at 7 bases. From germline, CDR1 is MNHGY and CDR2 SVAAGI. J gave up 1 base and V 3 bases, and 5 bases lay outside the gene matches. The CDR3 loop spans 15 amino acids. The CDR3 nucleotides read TGTGCCAGCAGTTACGTGGGAGGGCCCCAAGAGACCCAGTACTTC. Translated, it gives CASSYVGGPQETQYF.

This clonotype was recorded a few times. The CDR3 loop reads CATSGPGTEAFF. The CDR3 nucleotides are TGTGCCACTTCGGGACCCGGGACTGAAGCTTTCTTT. The V and J genes are TRBV24-1 and TRBJ1-1, with D perhaps matching TRBD1 (5 bases). The CDR3 consists of 12 residues. The V gene's germline CDR1 is KGHDR and CDR2 SFDVKD. V gave up 10 bases and J gave up 5 bases, with 13 bases separating them.

To note about this clonotype: Possible read error: a much larger clone is one base away. V gene TRBV6-1 combines with J gene TRBJ2-1, with 7 positions matching TRBD2. Germline V gives CDR1 MNHNS, CDR2 SASEGT. The CDR3 spans 16 residues. The CDR3 is CASSEPAGRSYNEQSF. The CDR3, as DNA: TGTGCCAGCAGTGAACCAGCGGGACGGTCCTACAATGAGCAGTCCTTC.

This clonotype occurred a few times. The chain joins TRBV7-9 to TRBJ1-3; D remains ambiguous. Trimming shortened V by 3 bases and J by 7 bases, and 10 bases separated the two germline ends. CDR1 SEHNR and CDR2 FQNEAQ come from the germline V gene (reference sequence). This CDR3 is built from 13 residues. CDR3 residues: CASSFEARNTIYF. The CDR3, as DNA: TGTGCCAGCAGCTTCGAGGCGAGGAACACCATATATTTT. The whole variable domain, remainder taken from reference TRBV7-9 and TRBJ1-3, is DTGVSQNPRHKITKRGQNVTFRCDPISEHNRLYWYRQTLGQGPEFLTYFQNEAQLEKSRLLSDRFSAERPKGSFSTLEIQRTEQGDSAMYLCASSFEARNTIYFGEGSWLTVV.

V usage is TRBV4-1 and J usage is TRBJ1-5; TRBD1 matches 8 bases. The germline CDR1 and CDR2 sequences are MGHRA and YSYEKL. J lost 11 bases, V lost 1 base, and 4 bases had no gene match. The CDR3 length is 13 residues. CDR3 region: CASSQVGTGAQHF. Written as DNA, the CDR3 is TGCGCCAGCAGCCAAGTCGGGACAGGAGCCCAGCATTTT.

This clonotype was observed many times. CDR3 amino acids: CASSLGGENIQYF. CDR3 nucleotides: TGTGCCAGCAGTTTAGGCGGGGAAAACATTCAGTACTTC. The chain joins TRBV28 to TRBJ2-4, with a weak D call TRBD2 (6 bases). This CDR3 is 13 amino acids long. V was cut by 2 bases and J by 5 bases, with 7 bases left in between. Germline lookup yields CDR1 MDHEN and CDR2 SYDVKM.

This clonotype appeared a few times. The chain is built from TRBV15 and TRBJ1-1; D is unresolved. V was trimmed by 0 bases and J by 5 bases, leaving 13 bases between them. This CDR3 has 15 amino acids. Per germline, CDR1 LNHNV and CDR2 YYDKDF (reference sequence). This CDR3 is CATSRDLGSGTEAFF. The CDR3, as DNA: TGTGCCACCAGCAGAGATCTGGGATCGGGAACTGAAGCTTTCTTT.

This clonotype was observed at least ten times. The J gene is TRBJ1-1, the V gene TRBV7-2; D uncertain. The length of the CDR3 is 13 residues. CDR1 is SGHTA, CDR2 FQGNSA, per germline. V was cut by 3 bases and J by 5 bases, with 10 bases left in between. The CDR3 sequence: CASSFSSGTEAFF. The CDR3 bases are TGTGCCAGCAGCTTTTCATCAGGTACTGAAGCTTTCTTT.

V usage is TRBV20-1 and J usage is TRBJ1-5, with D possibly TRBD1 on 6 matching bases. The CDR3 is made up of 14 amino acids. The V and J ends lost 6 bases and 4 bases respectively, with 16 bases between them. Germline V gene lookup returns CDR1 DFQATT and CDR2 SNEGSKA (reference sequence). DNA of the CDR3: TGCAGTGCCGCCCGGACAGTTGGTAATCAGCCCCAGCATTTT. Translated: CSAARTVGNQPQHF.

The chain employs TRBV4-1 and TRBJ2-7; TRBD2 matches 10 bases. Trimming took 3 bases from V and 4 from J; bases not matched to a gene: 6. This CDR3 is 15 amino acids long. Germline loops: CDR1 MGHRA, CDR2 YSYEKL. The CDR3 protein is CASSQIAGGGYEQYF. The CDR3 DNA sequence: TGCGCCAGCAGCCAGATAGCGGGAGGAGGGTACGAGCAGTACTTC.

This clonotype appeared many times. This chain connects TRBV3-1 to TRBJ2-7; the D gene could be TRBD1 or TRBD2 (5 bases each). Trimming took 0 bases from V and 2 from J, leaving 8 bases between them. Germline V lookup: CDR1 LGHDT, CDR2 YNNKEL (reference sequence). The CDR3 loop spans 14 amino acids. DNA of the CDR3: TGTGCCAGCAGCCAAGAACCGGGACCCTACGAGCAGTACTTC. Translation: CASSQEPGPYEQYF.

This chain connects TRBV18 to TRBJ1-1; TRBD1 matches at 7 bases. The CDR3 has 16 amino acids. V was clipped by 3 bases and J by 4 bases; unmatched bases: 11. Germline CDR1 KGHSH, CDR2 LQKENI. CDR3 in amino acids: CASSPLIHRGGTEAFF. CDR3 DNA sequence: TGTGCCAGCTCACCGTTGATTCACAGGGGAGGCACTGAAGCTTTCTTT.

This clonotype came up many times. The chain uses TRBV28 and TRBJ2-5; 9 nucleotides align to TRBD1. In germline, CDR1 is MDHEN, CDR2 SYDVKM. The CDR3 loop spans 16 amino acids. Trimming cost V 6 bases and J 5 bases; bases outside gene matches: 13. CDR3 DNA sequence: TGTGCCAGCAGCTCCGCCCCAGGACAGGGGTGGGAGACCCAGTACTTC. Its translation: CASSSAPGQGWETQYF.

This clonotype was detected only a few times. The genes are TRBV7-2 and TRBJ2-7; no clear D gene. V gave up 5 bases and J gave up 5 bases, with 13 bases separating them. The germline CDR1 and CDR2 sequences are SGHTA and FQGNSA. CDR3 length equals 13 residues. CDR3 sequence (DNA): TGTGCCAGCAGCAAATGGCCCTTTGACGAGCAGTACTTC. It encodes CASSKWPFDEQYF.

This clonotype has ten or more counts. This rearrangement joins TRBV28 to TRBJ2-7; 8 bases are a match to TRBD2. J was trimmed by 3 bases and V by 7 bases; bases with no gene match: 8. Germline V gene sequence: CDR1 MDHEN, CDR2 SYDVKM. The CDR3 has 14 residues. The DNA of the CDR3 is TGTGCCAGCACTGCGGGACTAGAAGGCTACGAGCAGTACTTC. This translates into CASTAGLEGYEQYF. The full variable domain, in which reference TRBV28 and TRBJ2-7 provide the parts outside the CDR3, is DVKVTQSSRYLVKRTGEKVFLECVQDMDHENMFWYRQDPGLGLRLIYFSYDVKMKEKGDIPEGYSVSREKKERFSLILESASTNQTSMYLCASTAGLEGYEQYFGPGTRLTVT.

This chain connects TRBV4-2 to TRBJ2-5; TRBD2 agrees at 8 bases. The junction had 6 bases not matched to a gene; V was cut back by 4 bases and J by 5 bases. In germline, CDR1 is LGHNA, CDR2 YNFKEQ. The CDR3 spans 14 residues. This chain's CDR3 is CASSRPGGVETQYF. The CDR3 DNA reads as TGTGCCAGCAGCCGTCCCGGGGGGGTGGAGACCCAGTACTTC.

The chain has TRBV20-1 and TRBJ2-3, with D maybe TRBD2 (5 bases). Germline V gives CDR1 DFQATT, CDR2 SNEGSKA (reference sequence). Trimming shortened V by 7 bases and J by 2 bases, and 16 bases separated the two germline ends. The CDR3 sequence is 14 residues long. CDR3 region: CSGLPAEATDTQYF. The CDR3, as DNA: TGCAGTGGACTACCAGCGGAAGCCACAGATACGCAGTATTTT.

The chain has TRBV28 and TRBJ2-6; weak D call: TRBD2 (5 bases). Trimming took 5 bases from V and 4 from J, leaving 12 bases between them. This CDR3 region has 15 residues. Germline assignment: CDR1 MDHEN and CDR2 SYDVKM. CDR3 protein: CASSDGITGANVLTF. The CDR3 coding sequence is TGTGCCAGCAGTGACGGGATCACAGGGGCCAACGTCCTGACTTTC.

This clonotype was recorded at least ten times. The rearrangement joins TRBV27 to TRBJ1-1; D possibly corresponds to TRBD1 (6 bases). The germline V and J ends were trimmed by 0 bases and 3 bases, with 8 bases remaining between them. Germline V CDR1 and CDR2: MNHEY, SMNVEV (reference sequence). The CDR3 length is 14 residues. The CDR3 loop is CASSLSRGYTEAFF. CDR3 nucleotide sequence: TGTGCCAGCAGTTTATCGAGGGGGTACACTGAAGCTTTCTTT.

This clonotype was recorded a few times. J is TRBJ1-1 and V is TRBV29-1; D gene unclear. This CDR3 region has 13 residues. Germline values: CDR1 SQVTM, CDR2 ANQGSEA. Trimming removed 6 bases at V and 1 base at J, with 12 bases between. CDR3 DNA: TGCAGCGTCAGGCCCACTACGAACACTGAAGCTTTCTTT. It translates to CSVRPTTNTEAFF.

In its sample, this clonotype was seen a few times. This rearrangement joins TRBV19 to TRBJ2-5, with D maybe TRBD2 (6 bases). The CDR3 contains 17 residues. V lost 0 bases and J 5 bases, leaving 19 bases between the germline ends. Germline CDR1 reads LNHDA; CDR2 reads SQIVND (reference sequence). The CDR3 loop reads CASSIDLTPYGGETQYF. As DNA, the CDR3 is TGTGCCAGTAGTATAGATCTGACCCCCTACGGGGGTGAGACCCAGTACTTC.

The sample holds many counts of this clonotype. The chain has TRBV28 and TRBJ1-6, with a possible D match to TRBD1 (5 bases). Germline V gene lookup returns CDR1 MDHEN and CDR2 SYDVKM. CDR3 length: 16 residues. V gave up 6 bases and J gave up 7 bases, with 19 bases separating them. The DNA of the CDR3 is TGTGCCAGCAGGAATTGGGGGGACTCCCAGAATTCACCCCTCCACTTT. Encoded protein: CASRNWGDSQNSPLHF.

The chain couples TRBV7-9 to TRBJ2-7; D remains ambiguous. The CDR3 has 13 amino acids. Germline lookup yields CDR1 SEHNR and CDR2 FQNEAQ (reference sequence). Deletions cut 5 bases from V and 7 bases from J, with 15 bases between. CDR3 sequence reads: CASSPRVGQEQYF. The DNA for the CDR3 is TGTGCCAGCAGCCCCCGGGTAGGGCAGGAGCAGTACTTC.